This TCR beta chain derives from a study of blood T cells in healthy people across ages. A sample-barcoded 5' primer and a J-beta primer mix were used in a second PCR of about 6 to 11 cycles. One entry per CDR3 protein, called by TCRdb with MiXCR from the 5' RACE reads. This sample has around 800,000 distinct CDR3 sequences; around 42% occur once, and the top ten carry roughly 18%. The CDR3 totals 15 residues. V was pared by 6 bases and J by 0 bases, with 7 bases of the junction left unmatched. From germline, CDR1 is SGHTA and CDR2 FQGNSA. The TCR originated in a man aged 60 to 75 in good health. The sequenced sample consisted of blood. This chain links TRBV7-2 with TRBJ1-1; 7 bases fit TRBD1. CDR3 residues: CASRRQGDMNTEAFF. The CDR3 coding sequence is TGTGCCAGCAGAAGGCAGGGGGACATGAACACTGAAGCTTTCTTT. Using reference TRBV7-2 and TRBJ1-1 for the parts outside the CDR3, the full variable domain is GAGVSQSPSNKVTEKGKDVELRCDPISGHTALYWYRQSLGQGLEFLIYFQGNSAPDKSGLPSDRFSAERTGGSVSTLTIQRTQQEDSAVYLCASRRQGDMNTEAFFGQGTRLTVV.